This TCR beta chain was sequenced for a study of T cell responses to AZD1222 COVID-19 vaccine. Across the study: Combined were second doses at about 4 or about 12 weeks.

Germline CDR1 reads LGHDT; CDR2 reads YNNKEL (reference sequence). The V end lost 4 bases, the J end lost 1 base, and 15 bases lay between the germline ends. The CDR3 runs 16 residues. This clone has a single count. No antigen is known for it. TCRdb's table, derived via immunoSEQ multiplex PCR, lists solely in-frame clones and lacks some. The top ten hold 5.5% of the sample, which has about 140,000 clones, roughly 89% seen once. Findings of the study overall: Variant regions that are unmutated are reportedly the target of nearly half of spike-specific TCRs. Scientists sampled the repertoires only once the peak T cell response had passed.

The sequence was collected from an adult in good health. The sample consisted of peripheral blood, taken on day 0 of AZD1222 vaccination. This chain connects TRBV3-1 (or the pseudogene TRBV3-2) to TRBJ2-3, with D perhaps TRBD1 (6 bases). CDR3 amino acids: CASSPTLEGGTDTQYF. The DNA of the CDR3 is TGTGCCAGCAGCCCTACTCTTGAGGGGGGCACAGATACGCAGTATTTT.